Reported below is one T cell receptor (beta chain). What it binds is unknown. This CDR3 has 15 amino acids. Trimming left V 2 bases short and J 1 base short, with 12 bases between. Per the germline V gene, CDR1 is LNHDA and CDR2 is SQIVND (reference sequence). The sample originates from a study of T cells in Graves' hyperthyroidism and ophthalmopathy. Amplified TCR beta CDR3 regions came from RNA transcripts. Initially, a first-round RT-PCR of the TCR CDR3 employed the HTBI primer set. One entry per CDR3 protein results from TCRdb running MiXCR on the multiplex PCR reads. Of approximately 400,000 distinct CDR3 sequences in the sample, 18% are singletons; the top ten hold over 35%. Uncontrolled infection, other autoimmune disease, pregnancy or lactation excluded patients. Overall study findings and caveats: The model's output predicted ophthalmopathy at a median of around 6.9 months prior to onset.

The chain links TRBV19 to TRBJ2-7, with a possible D match to TRBD2 (6 bases). The material sequenced was blood. This TCR was recovered from a man aged 18 to 30 with Graves' ophthalmopathy. In DNA, the CDR3 is TGTGCCAGTAGTATAAGCGGGCGAGGGTCCTACGAGCAGTACTTC. Encoded protein: CASSISGRGSYEQYF.